This TCR beta chain stems from a study of OX40 agonist ivuxolimab in advanced cancers. Overall study: Ivuxolimab doses were 0.01, 0.1, 0.3, 1.5, 3 or 10 mg/kg every 2 weeks. Among those enrolled, mean age was about 62 years (range roughly 23 to 90) and less than 90% were male. Whole-study findings and limits: In general, CD8+ T cells held more expanded clones than CD4+ did, on average.

The CDR3 extends over 17 amino acids. Trimming at V came to 1 base and at J to 3 bases, leaving 6 bases not matched to a gene. Germline lookup yields CDR1 SGHAT and CDR2 FQNNGV. Some clones are missing from TCRdb's copy, which holds only in-frame ones; the method was immunoSEQ multiplex PCR. Of more than 45,000 clones listed, approximately 94% were seen once; the top ten hold roughly 12%. This clone came up once. Its cognate antigen is unknown. The sequence was obtained from an adult with an advanced solid tumor such as melanoma, head and neck, liver or kidney cancer. The chain uses TRBV11-2 and TRBJ2-1; 10 bases line up with TRBD2. The source was CD4+ or CD8+ T cells sorted from blood, collected in a trial of the OX40 agonist ivuxolimab. The CDR3 nucleotides are TGTGCCAGCAGCTTAGGTCTAGCGGGAGTCATCTACAATGAGCAGTTCTTC. Its translation is CASSLGLAGVIYNEQFF. Supplemented by reference TRBV11-2 and TRBJ2-1, the full variable domain reads EAGVAQSPRYKIIEKRQSVAFWCNPISGHATLYWYQQILGQGPKLLIQFQNNGVVDDSQLPKDRFSAERLKGVDSTLKIQPAKLEDSAVYLCASSLGLAGVIYNEQFFGPGTRLTVL.